This T cell receptor beta chain was identified during a study of T-cell memory formation after mild COVID-19. Study as a whole: For the most part, TCR clusters were specific to one donor.

Study findings and constraints: While clones contracting from day 15 to 85 were balanced between CD4 and CD8, later expanders leaned CD4+. Among clones peaking at day 37 in the second wave, SARS-CoV-2 specificity remained unconfirmed.

There are a few counts of this clonotype. The antigen is not known. UMIs and sample barcodes were carried by the TCR alpha and TCR beta cDNA libraries that 5'RACE produced using constant-segment primers. One entry per CDR3 protein, called by TCRdb with MiXCR from the 5' RACE reads. There are 200,000 to 250,000 distinct CDR3 sequences in the sample; approximately 9% occur only once, and more than 20% lies in the top ten. The TCR comes from a man between 18 and 29 years old who had mild COVID-19 (a few samples of this study predate the infection). Cell type and time point are not known. Sequencing input: PBMCs or a T cell subset sorted from them (not recorded which).

CDR3 residues: CASSLAPRGGNEQYF. The CDR3 region has the DNA TGTGCCAGCAGCTTAGCCCCCAGGGGGGGGAACGAGCAGTACTTC. V is TRBV7-6 and J is TRBJ2-7; D tentatively reads TRBD1 or TRBD2 (7 bases each). The CDR3 runs to 15 residues. In germline, CDR1 is SGHVS, CDR2 FNYEAQ. Trimming removed 0 bases from V and 5 bases from J, with 14 bases in between.